Listed below are T cell receptor beta chains from one sample, sequenced in a study of CD8 T cells in Susac syndrome. Using its own MiXCR run on the immunoSEQ multiplex PCR reads, TCRdb lists one record per CDR3 protein. The sample records 330,000 or so distinct CDR3 sequences, 85% being singletons. Specimen: CD8+ T cells from PBMCs. These receptors all stem from a human donor with multiple sclerosis. CDR3s include the opening cysteine and the closing phenylalanine or tryptophan. The D gene is left open where the match is weak. Size is stated for part of the rows, as once, few or many counts, or as a class when the clone is expanded.

clone_size | cdr3_length | d_call | j_call | v_call | cdr3_nt | cdr3_aa
- | 14 | TRBD1 | TRBJ1-1 | TRBV5-5 | TGTGCCAGCAGCTGGGGACAGGGTTCCACTGAAGCTTTCTTT | CASSWGQGSTEAFF
- | 20 | TRBD2 | TRBJ2-1 | TRBV27 | TGTGCCAGCAGCCCCCCGGGACTAGCAACGAGGAGGGACCCTAACAATGAGCAGTTCTTC | CASSPPGLATRRDPNNEQFF
- | 10 | - | TRBJ1-1 | TRBV3-1 | TGTGCCAGGGACCGCCCCGAAGCTTTCTTT | CARDRPEAFF
- | 19 | - | TRBJ2-2 | TRBV11-2 | TGTGCCAGCAGCTTAGAAAGCCCCAGAAGACGCTCCGGGACCGGGGAGCTGTTTTTT | CASSLESPRRRSGTGELFF
- | 15 | - | TRBJ2-1 | TRBV7-9 | TGTGCCAGCAGCTTGGAGCAGGGCTCCTACAATGAGCAGTTCTTC | CASSLEQGSYNEQFF
- | 13 | - | TRBJ2-3 | TRBV9 | TGTGCCAGCAGCGTAGTCAGCGGAGATACGCAGTATTTT | CASSVVSGDTQYF
- | 16 | - | TRBJ1-4 | TRBV10-3 | TGTGCCATCAGTGAGTCCCTCTTGCGCACTAATGAAAAACTGTTTTTT | CAISESLLRTNEKLFF
- | 14 | - | TRBJ2-7 | TRBV6-1 | TGTGCCAGCAGCTGGACAGCGGGGTTTGCCGAGCAGTACTTC | CASSWTAGFAEQYF
- | 15 | TRBD1 | TRBJ2-3 | TRBV20-1 | TGCAGTGCATCCCGGGACAGGGTCTATATAGATACGCAGTATTTT | CSASRDRVYIDTQYF
- | 18 | TRBD2 | TRBJ2-5 | TRBV2 | TGTGCCAGCAGCGTCGCGGGAGGAATGAATGTGGGAGAAGAGACCCAGTACTTC | CASSVAGGMNVGEETQYF
- | 13 | - | TRBJ2-1 | TRBV29-1 | TGCAGCGTCGATGCGACAGTATACAATGAGCAGTTCTTC | CSVDATVYNEQFF
once | 14 | TRBD2 | TRBJ2-1 | TRBV27 | TGTGCCAGCTCTAGCGGGAGTATCGCCGATGAGCAGTTCTTC | CASSSGSIADEQFF
few | 12 | - | TRBJ1-1 | TRBV7-9 | TGTGCCGGCGGGTTAATGAACACTGAAGCTTTCTTT | CAGGLMNTEAFF
- | 14 | - | TRBJ2-7 | TRBV12-3/TRBV12-4 | TGTGCCAGCAGTTTTGCGGGACCCACCTACGAGCAGTACTTC | CASSFAGPTYEQYF
- | 15 | TRBD2 | TRBJ2-1 | TRBV5-1 | TGCGCCAGCAGCCTACTCGCGGGAGATAACAATGAGCAGTTCTTC | CASSLLAGDNNEQFF
- | 15 | - | TRBJ2-7 | TRBV9 | TGTGCCAGCAGCGTAGGCCCGACACCGACCTACGAGCAGTACTTC | CASSVGPTPTYEQYF
- | 11 | - | TRBJ2-7 | TRBV30 | TGTGCCTGGAGAAGTGGGTTAGAGCAGTACTTC | CAWRSGLEQYF
once | 14 | - | TRBJ1-2 | TRBV4-2 | TGTGCCAGCAGCCACCAAGGGGCGGGGGAGGGCTACACCTTC | CASSHQGAGEGYTF
few | 13 | - | TRBJ1-5 | TRBV6-5 | TGTGCCAGCAGTTACCGGGGGGATCAGCCCCAGCATTTT | CASSYRGDQPQHF
- | 14 | - | TRBJ2-1 | TRBV5-6 | TGTGCCAGCAGCTTGGCCGCGGAAGAGAATGAGCAGTTCTTC | CASSLAAEENEQFF
- | 16 | - | TRBJ2-1 | TRBV6-5 | TGTGCCAGCAGTTACTCGGGCGGCTTTCAGTACAATGAGCAGTTCTTC | CASSYSGGFQYNEQFF
- | 14 | - | TRBJ1-1 | TRBV30 | TGTGCCTGTTTTGGGGGGATGATGAACACTGAAGCTTTCTTT | CACFGGMMNTEAFF
- | 14 | - | TRBJ1-4 | TRBV12-3/TRBV12-4 | TGTGCCAGCAGTTGGGAAAGCCTTAATGAAAAACTGTTTTTT | CASSWESLNEKLFF
- | 12 | - | TRBJ1-1 | TRBV25-1 | TGTGCCAGCAGTGAATTAGGGACTGAAGCTTTCTTT | CASSELGTEAFF
- | 12 | - | TRBJ2-7 | TRBV6-1 | TGTGCCAGCAGTGAGCGCATCTACGAGCAGTACTTC | CASSERIYEQYF
- | 16 | - | TRBJ2-1 | TRBV20-1 | TGCAGTGCTACCGGGTCTAGCGAGGTGGTCTACAATGAGCAGTTCTTC | CSATGSSEVVYNEQFF
once | 17 | TRBD1 | TRBJ2-7 | TRBV19 | TGTGCCAGTAGTATTTACTCCGCGGGACAGGGTTTCTACGAGCAGTACTTC | CASSIYSAGQGFYEQYF
- | 13 | - | TRBJ2-7 | TRBV20-1 | TGCAGTGCCGATCGGGGGAGCTCCTACGAGCAGTACTTC | CSADRGSSYEQYF